The clone carrying this T cell receptor (beta chain) has at least ten counts. Semi-nested PCR with Nested Universal Primer A followed constant-region reverse priming of full-length variable regions. A single record per CDR3 protein comes from TCRdb applying MiXCR to the 5' RACE reads. The sample holds over 40,000 distinct CDR3 sequences, roughly a fifth seen once. V gave up 10 bases and J gave up 6 bases, with 14 bases separating them. Germline CDR1 reads MNHEY; CDR2 reads SMNVEV (reference sequence). CDR3 size: 12 residues. Cells sorted as Tregs were CD4+, CD25+ and CD127-/low. The chain uses TRBV27 and TRBJ2-3; D gene uncertain. The source material was Tregs sorted from a lymph node. This clonotype was sampled from a female donor with breast cancer. The CDR3 loop is CATSVVGDTQYF. The CDR3 DNA is TGTGCCACATCCGTGGTTGGGGATACGCAGTATTTT.